Given below is one T cell receptor (beta chain) in context. The data were taken from a study of blood T cell repertoires in COVID-19. Method: immunoSEQ multiplex PCR; TCRdb's copy keeps in-frame clones and lacks some. The profile shows fewer than 100,000 clones, 91% of them singletons. The junction had 8 bases not matched to a gene; V was cut back by 5 bases and J by 4 bases. CDR3 length equals 14 residues. CDR1 is SGHKS, CDR2 YYEKEE, per germline (reference sequence). Sequencing input: peripheral blood. This rearrangement joins TRBV5-5 to TRBJ2-5, with 7 bases aligning to TRBD2. This receptor was identified in a woman in her fifties or sixties in a cohort sampled during active COVID-19. CDR3 sequence reads: CASSSGPGGETQYF. The CDR3 bases are TGTGCCAGCAGTTCCGGGCCGGGGGGAGAGACCCAGTACTTC. Combining the CDR3 with reference TRBV5-5 and TRBJ2-5 gives the whole variable domain DAGVTQSPTHLIKTRGQQVTLRCSPISGHKSVSWYQQVLGQGPQFIFQYYEKEERGRGNFPDRFSARQFPNYSSELNVNALLLGDSALYLCASSSGPGGETQYFGPGTRLLVL.